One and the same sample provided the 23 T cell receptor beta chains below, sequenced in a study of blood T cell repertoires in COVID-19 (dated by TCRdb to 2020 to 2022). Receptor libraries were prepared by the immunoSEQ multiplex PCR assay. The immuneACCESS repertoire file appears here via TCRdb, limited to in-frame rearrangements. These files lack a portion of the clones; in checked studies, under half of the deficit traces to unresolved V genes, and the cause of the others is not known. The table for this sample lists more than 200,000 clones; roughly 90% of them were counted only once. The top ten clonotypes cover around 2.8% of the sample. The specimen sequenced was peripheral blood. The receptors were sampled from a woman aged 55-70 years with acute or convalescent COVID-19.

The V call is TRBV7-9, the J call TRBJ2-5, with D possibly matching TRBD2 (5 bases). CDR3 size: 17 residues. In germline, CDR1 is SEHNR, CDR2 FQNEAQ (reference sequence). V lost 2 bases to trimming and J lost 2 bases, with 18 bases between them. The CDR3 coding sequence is TGTGCCAGCAGCTTACCCAGACTTCTTAGGAGGCAAGAGACCCAGTACTTC. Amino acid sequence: CASSLPRLLRRQETQYF. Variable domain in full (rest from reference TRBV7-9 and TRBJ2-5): DTGVSQNPRHKITKRGQNVTFRCDPISEHNRLYWYRQTLGQGPEFLTYFQNEAQLEKSRLLSDRFSAERPKGSFSTLEIQRTEQGDSAMYLCASSLPRLLRRQETQYFGPGTRLLVL.

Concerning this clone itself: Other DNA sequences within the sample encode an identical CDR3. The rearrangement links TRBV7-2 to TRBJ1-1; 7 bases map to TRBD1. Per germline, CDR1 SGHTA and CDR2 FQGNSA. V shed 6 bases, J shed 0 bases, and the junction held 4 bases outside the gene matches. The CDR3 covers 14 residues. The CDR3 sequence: CASRPDRVNTEAFF. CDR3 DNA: TGTGCCAGCAGACCCGACAGGGTGAACACTGAAGCTTTCTTT.

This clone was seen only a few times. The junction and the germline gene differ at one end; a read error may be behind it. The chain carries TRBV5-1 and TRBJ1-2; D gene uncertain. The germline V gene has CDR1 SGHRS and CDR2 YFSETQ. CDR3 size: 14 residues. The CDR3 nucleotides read TGCGCCAGCAGCTTGGACATAGAGGTCTATCGCTACACCTTC. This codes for CASSLDIEVYRYTF.

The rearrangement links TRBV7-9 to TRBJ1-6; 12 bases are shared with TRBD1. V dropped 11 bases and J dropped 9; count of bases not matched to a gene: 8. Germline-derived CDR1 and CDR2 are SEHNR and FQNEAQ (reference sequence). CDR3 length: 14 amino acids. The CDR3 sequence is CAGGGQGASSPLHF. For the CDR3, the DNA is TGTGCCGGAGGGGGACAGGGGGCTTCTTCACCCCTCCACTTT. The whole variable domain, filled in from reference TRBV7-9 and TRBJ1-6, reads DTGVSQNPRHKITKRGQNVTFRCDPISEHNRLYWYRQTLGQGPEFLTYFQNEAQLEKSRLLSDRFSAERPKGSFSTLEIQRTEQGDSAMYLCAGGGQGASSPLHFGNGTRLTVT.

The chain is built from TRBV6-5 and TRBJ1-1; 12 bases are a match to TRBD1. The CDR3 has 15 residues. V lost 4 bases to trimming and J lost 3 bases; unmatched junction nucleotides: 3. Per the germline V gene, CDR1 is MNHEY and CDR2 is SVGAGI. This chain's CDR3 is CASSWDRGPHTEAFF. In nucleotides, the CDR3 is TGTGCCAGCAGTTGGGACAGGGGGCCTCACACTGAAGCTTTCTTT.

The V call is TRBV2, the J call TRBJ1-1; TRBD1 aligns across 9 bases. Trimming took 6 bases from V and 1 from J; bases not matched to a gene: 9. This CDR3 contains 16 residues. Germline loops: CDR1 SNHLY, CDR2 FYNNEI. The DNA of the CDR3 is TGTGCCAGCAGGCCCCGGGACAGGGCGGGGAACACTGAAGCTTTCTTT. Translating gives CASRPRDRAGNTEAFF.

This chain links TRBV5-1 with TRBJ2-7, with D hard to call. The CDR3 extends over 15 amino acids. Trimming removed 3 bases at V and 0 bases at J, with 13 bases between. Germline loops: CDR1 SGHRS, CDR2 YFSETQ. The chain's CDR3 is CASSSLAASSYEQYF. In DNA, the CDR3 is TGCGCCAGCAGCTCCCTGGCGGCGAGCTCCTACGAGCAGTACTTC.

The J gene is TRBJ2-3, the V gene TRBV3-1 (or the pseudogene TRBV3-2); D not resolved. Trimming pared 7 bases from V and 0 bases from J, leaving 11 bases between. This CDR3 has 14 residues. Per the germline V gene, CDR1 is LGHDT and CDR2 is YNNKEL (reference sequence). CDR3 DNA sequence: TGTGCCAGCAAGCCGCCCACTAGCACAGATACGCAGTATTTT. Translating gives CASKPPTSTDTQYF.

The CDR3 spells CASSSSGGFGYTF. CDR3 in DNA: TGCGCCAGCAGCTCCTCAGGGGGATTTGGCTACACCTTC. This sequence joins TRBV5-1 and TRBJ1-2; 7 bases align to TRBD1. V was pared by 3 bases and J by 7 bases, with 6 bases of the junction left unmatched. The germline CDR1 and CDR2 sequences are SGHRS and YFSETQ. The CDR3 is made up of 13 amino acids.

The CDR3 is CASSLAPNYGYTF. CDR3 DNA sequence: TGCGCCAGCAGCTTGGCTCCTAACTATGGCTACACCTTC. The chain joins TRBV5-1 to TRBJ1-2, with D uncertain. V was cut by 0 bases and J by 0 bases, with 3 bases left in between. The V gene's germline CDR1 is SGHRS and CDR2 YFSETQ. This CDR3 comprises 13 residues.

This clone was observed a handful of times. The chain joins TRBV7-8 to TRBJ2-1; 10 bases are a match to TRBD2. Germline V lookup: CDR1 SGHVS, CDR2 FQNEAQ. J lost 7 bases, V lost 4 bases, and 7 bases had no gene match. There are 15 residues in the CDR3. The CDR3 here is CASSSERGGPNEQFF. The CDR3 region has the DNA TGTGCCAGCAGCTCTGAGCGGGGGGGCCCAAATGAGCAGTTCTTC.

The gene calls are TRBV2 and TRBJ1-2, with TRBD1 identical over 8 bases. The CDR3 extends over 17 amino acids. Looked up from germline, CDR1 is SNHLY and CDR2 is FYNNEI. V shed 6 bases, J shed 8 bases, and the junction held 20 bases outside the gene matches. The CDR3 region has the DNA TGTGCCAGCAGCCTTACCTCCGGGACAGGTTCCCCTAGGGGCTACACCTTC. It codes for CASSLTSGTGSPRGYTF.

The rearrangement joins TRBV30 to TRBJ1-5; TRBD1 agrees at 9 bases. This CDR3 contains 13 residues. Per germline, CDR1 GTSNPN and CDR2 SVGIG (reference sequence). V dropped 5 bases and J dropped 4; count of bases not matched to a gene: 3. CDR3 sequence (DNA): TGTGCCTGGGGGACAGGGCCGAATCAGCCCCAGCATTTT. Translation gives CAWGTGPNQPQHF.

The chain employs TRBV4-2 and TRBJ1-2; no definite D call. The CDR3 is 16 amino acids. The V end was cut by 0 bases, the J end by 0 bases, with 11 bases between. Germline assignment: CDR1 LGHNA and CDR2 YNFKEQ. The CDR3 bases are TGTGCCAGCAGCCAAGATGGGCCAGGTACTAACTATGGCTACACCTTC. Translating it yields CASSQDGPGTNYGYTF.

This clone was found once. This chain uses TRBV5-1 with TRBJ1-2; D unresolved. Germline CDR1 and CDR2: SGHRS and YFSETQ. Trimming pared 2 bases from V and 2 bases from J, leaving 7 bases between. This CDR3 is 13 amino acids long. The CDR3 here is CASSLAENYGYTF. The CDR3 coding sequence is TGCGCCAGCAGCTTAGCGGAGAACTATGGCTACACCTTC.

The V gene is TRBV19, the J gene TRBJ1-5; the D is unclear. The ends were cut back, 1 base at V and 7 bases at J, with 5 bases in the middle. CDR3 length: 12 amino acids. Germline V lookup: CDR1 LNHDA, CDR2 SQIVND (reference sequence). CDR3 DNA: TGTGCCAGTAGTATAGGCAGGCAGCCCCAGCATTTT. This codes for CASSIGRQPQHF. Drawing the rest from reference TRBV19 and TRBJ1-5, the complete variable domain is DGGITQSPKYLFRKEGQNVTLSCEQNLNHDAMYWYRQDPGQGLRLIYYSQIVNDFQKGDIAEGYSVSREKKESFPLTVTSAQKNPTAFYLCASSIGRQPQHFGDGTRLSIL.

This chain's CDR3 is CASSQGTGPPPLHF. The CDR3 DNA reads TGTGCCAGCAGCCAAGGGACAGGGCCTCCACCCCTCCACTTT. The chain is built from TRBV3-1 (or the pseudogene TRBV3-2) and TRBJ1-6, with 8 nucleotides matching TRBD1. Germline values: CDR1 LGHDT, CDR2 YNNKEL (reference sequence). CDR3 length: 14 residues. V was clipped by 1 base and J by 11 bases; unmatched bases: 4.

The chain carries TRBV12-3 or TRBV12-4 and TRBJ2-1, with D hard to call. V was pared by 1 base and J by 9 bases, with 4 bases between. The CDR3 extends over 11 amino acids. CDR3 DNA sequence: TGTGCCAGCAGTTTAGGTCGTGAGCAGTTCTTC. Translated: CASSLGREQFF.

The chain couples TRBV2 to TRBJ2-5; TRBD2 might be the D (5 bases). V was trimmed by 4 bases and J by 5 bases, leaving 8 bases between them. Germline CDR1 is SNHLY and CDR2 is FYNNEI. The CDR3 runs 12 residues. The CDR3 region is CASSVRRETQYF. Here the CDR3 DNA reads TGTGCCAGCAGTGTGAGGAGGGAGACCCAGTACTTC. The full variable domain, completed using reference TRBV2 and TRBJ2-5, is EPEVTQTPSHQVTQMGQEVILRCVPISNHLYFYWYRQILGQKVEFLVSFYNNEISEKSEIFDDQFSVERPDGSNFTLKIRSTKLEDSAMYFCASSVRRETQYFGPGTRLLVL.

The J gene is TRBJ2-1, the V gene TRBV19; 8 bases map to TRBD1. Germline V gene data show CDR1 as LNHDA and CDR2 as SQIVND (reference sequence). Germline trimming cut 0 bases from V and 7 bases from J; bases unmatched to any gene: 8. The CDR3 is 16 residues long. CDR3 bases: TGTGCCAGTAGTATAGATCTAGCAGGGGGCGAAAATGAGCAGTTCTTC. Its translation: CASSIDLAGGENEQFF.

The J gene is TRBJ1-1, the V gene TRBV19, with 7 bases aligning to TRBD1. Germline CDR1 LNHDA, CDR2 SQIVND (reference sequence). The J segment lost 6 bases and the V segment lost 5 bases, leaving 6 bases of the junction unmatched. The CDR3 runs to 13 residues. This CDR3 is CASSAYRGSEAFF. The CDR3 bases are TGTGCCAGTAGTGCCTACAGGGGATCTGAAGCTTTCTTT. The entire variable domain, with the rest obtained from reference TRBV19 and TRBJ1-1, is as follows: DGGITQSPKYLFRKEGQNVTLSCEQNLNHDAMYWYRQDPGQGLRLIYYSQIVNDFQKGDIAEGYSVSREKKESFPLTVTSAQKNPTAFYLCASSAYRGSEAFFGQGTRLTVV.

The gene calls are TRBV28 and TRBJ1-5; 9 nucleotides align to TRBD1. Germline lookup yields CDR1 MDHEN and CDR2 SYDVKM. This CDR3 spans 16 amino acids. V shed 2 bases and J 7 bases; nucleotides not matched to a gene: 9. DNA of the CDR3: TGTGCCAGCAGTTTAAGGGACAGGGCAAAGTACCAGCCCCAGCATTTT. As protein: CASSLRDRAKYQPQHF.

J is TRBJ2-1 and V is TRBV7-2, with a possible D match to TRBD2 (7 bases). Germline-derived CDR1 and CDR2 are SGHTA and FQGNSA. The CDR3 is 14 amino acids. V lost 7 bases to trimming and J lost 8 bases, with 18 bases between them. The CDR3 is CASTPGRRGHEQFF. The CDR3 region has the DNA TGTGCCAGCACCCCGGGCCGGCGGGGGCATGAGCAGTTCTTC.